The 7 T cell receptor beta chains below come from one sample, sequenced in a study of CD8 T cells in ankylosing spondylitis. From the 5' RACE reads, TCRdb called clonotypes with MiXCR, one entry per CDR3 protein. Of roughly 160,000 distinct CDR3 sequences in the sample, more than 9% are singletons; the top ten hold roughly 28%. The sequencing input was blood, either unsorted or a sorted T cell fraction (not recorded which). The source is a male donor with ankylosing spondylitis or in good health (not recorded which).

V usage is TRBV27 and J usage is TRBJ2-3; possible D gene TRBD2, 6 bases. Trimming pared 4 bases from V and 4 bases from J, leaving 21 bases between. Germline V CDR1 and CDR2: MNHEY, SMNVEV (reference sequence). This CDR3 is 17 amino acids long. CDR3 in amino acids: CASSSTPGVRKSDTQYF. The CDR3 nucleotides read TGTGCCAGCAGTTCAACCCCGGGGGTGCGTAAGTCAGATACGCAGTATTTT.

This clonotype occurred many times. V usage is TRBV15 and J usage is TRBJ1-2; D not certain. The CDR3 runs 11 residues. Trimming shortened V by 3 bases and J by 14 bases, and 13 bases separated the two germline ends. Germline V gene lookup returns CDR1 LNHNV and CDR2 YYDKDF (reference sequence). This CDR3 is CATSRKEKLTF. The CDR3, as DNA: TGTGCCACCAGCAGGAAGGAGAAATTGACCTTC.

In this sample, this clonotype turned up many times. CDR3 nucleotides: TGCGCCAGCAGCTTACGGTCCCTAGGCACAGATACGCAGTATTTT. As protein: CASSLRSLGTDTQYF. J is TRBJ2-3 and V is TRBV5-1; D unresolved. V shed 2 bases and J shed 1 base, with 11 bases lying between them. Germline-derived CDR1 and CDR2 are SGHRS and YFSETQ. The CDR3 runs to 15 residues. Supplemented by reference TRBV5-1 and TRBJ2-3, the full variable domain reads KAGVTQTPRYLIKTRGQQVTLSCSPISGHRSVSWYQQTPGQGLQFLFEYFSETQRNKGNFPGRFSGRQFSNSRSEMNVSTLELGDSALYLCASSLRSLGTDTQYFGPGTRLTVL.

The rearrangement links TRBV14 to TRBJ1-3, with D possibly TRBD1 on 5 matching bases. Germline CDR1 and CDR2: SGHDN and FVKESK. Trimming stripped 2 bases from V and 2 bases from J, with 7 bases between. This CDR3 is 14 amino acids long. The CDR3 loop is CASSQWGAGNTIYF. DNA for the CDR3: TGTGCCAGCAGCCAATGGGGGGCTGGAAACACCATATATTTT. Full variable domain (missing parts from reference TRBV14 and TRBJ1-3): EAGVTQFPSHSVIEKGQTVTLRCDPISGHDNLYWYRRVMGKEIKFLLHFVKESKQDESGMPNNRFLAERTGGTYSTLKVQPAELEDSGVYFCASSQWGAGNTIYFGEGSWLTVV.

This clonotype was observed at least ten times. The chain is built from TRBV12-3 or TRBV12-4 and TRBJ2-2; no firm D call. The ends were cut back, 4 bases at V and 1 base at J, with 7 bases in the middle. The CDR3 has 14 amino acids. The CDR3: CASSSSVNTGELFF. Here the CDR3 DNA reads TGTGCCAGCAGTTCTTCAGTGAACACCGGGGAGCTGTTTTTT.

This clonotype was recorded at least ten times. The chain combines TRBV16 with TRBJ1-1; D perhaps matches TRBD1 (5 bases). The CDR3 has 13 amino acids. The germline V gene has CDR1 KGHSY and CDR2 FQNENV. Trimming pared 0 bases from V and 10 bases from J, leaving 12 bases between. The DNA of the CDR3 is TGTGCCAGCAGCCAATCGAAGTCGGGGACAGCTTTCTTT. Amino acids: CASSQSKSGTAFF.

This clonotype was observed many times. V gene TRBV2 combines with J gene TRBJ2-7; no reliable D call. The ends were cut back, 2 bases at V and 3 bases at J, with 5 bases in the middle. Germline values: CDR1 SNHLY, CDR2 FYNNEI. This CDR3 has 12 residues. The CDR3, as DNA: TGTGCCAGCAGTGAACGCGGCTACGAGCAGTACTTC. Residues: CASSERGYEQYF. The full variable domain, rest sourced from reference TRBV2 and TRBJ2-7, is EPEVTQTPSHQVTQMGQEVILRCVPISNHLYFYWYRQILGQKVEFLVSFYNNEISEKSEIFDDQFSVERPDGSNFTLKIRSTKLEDSAMYFCASSERGYEQYFGPGTRLTVT.